Below, 25 T cell receptor beta chains from the same sample are listed, as sequenced in a study of graft-versus-host responses after intestinal transplantation. Clones were sequenced by immunoSEQ multiplex PCR, and TCRdb holds only the in-frame ones, with some missing. The sample shows about 23,000 clones, roughly 90% of them seen only once. The sequences come from PBMCs, collected 38 to 40 days after intestinal transplant. The receptors stem from a human patient who received an intestinal transplant, so some T cells may come from the graft donor.

The V gene is TRBV19, the J gene TRBJ1-2; 8 nucleotides line up with TRBD1. V lost 7 bases to trimming and J lost 6 bases; unmatched junction nucleotides: 1. Germline lookup yields CDR1 LNHDA and CDR2 SQIVND (reference sequence). There are 11 residues in the CDR3. The DNA of the CDR3 is TGTGCCAGTACCAGGGGGCATGGCTACACCTTC. This gives the protein CASTRGHGYTF.

This clone was detected only once. This chain links TRBV28 with TRBJ1-1; D uncertain. V was trimmed by 5 bases and J by 5 bases, leaving 12 bases between them. CDR1 is MDHEN and CDR2 is SYDVKM in the germline V gene. The CDR3 runs to 13 residues. CDR3 protein: CASSPIGGTEAFF. In nucleotides, the CDR3 is TGTGCCAGCAGTCCCATAGGCGGGACTGAAGCTTTCTTT.

The V call is TRBV10-1, the J call TRBJ2-7; TRBD2 aligns across 11 bases. The CDR3 is 17 amino acids. CDR1 and CDR2 (germline): WNHNN, SYGVQD (reference sequence). The J segment lost 5 bases and the V segment lost 0 bases, leaving 9 bases of the junction unmatched. CDR3 protein: CASSESRGLAGGDEQYF. The CDR3 nucleotides read TGCGCCAGCAGTGAGTCCAGGGGGCTAGCGGGAGGCGACGAGCAGTACTTC.

The V gene is TRBV27, the J gene TRBJ1-1; D is undetermined. Germline V lookup: CDR1 MNHEY, CDR2 SMNVEV (reference sequence). V was trimmed by 8 bases and J by 8 bases, leaving 18 bases between them. This CDR3 contains 13 residues. The CDR3, as DNA: TGTGCCAGCTTAAGCCTAGCCGGGTTAGAAGCTTTCTTT. This translates into CASLSLAGLEAFF.

The rearrangement links TRBV13 to TRBJ2-5; the D is unclear. The CDR3 loop spans 15 amino acids. V shed 4 bases and J shed 3 bases, with 15 bases lying between them. CDR1 is PRHDT, CDR2 FYEKMQ, per germline (reference sequence). CDR3 DNA sequence: TGTGCCAGCAGCTCGTACAGCGCCCGGAAAGAGACCCAGTACTTC. This sequence encodes CASSSYSARKETQYF.

The V and J genes are TRBV7-9 and TRBJ1-1; D gene ambiguous. The V end was cut by 0 bases, the J end by 1 base, with 12 bases between. The germline V gene encodes CDR1 SEHNR and CDR2 FQNEAQ (reference sequence). The CDR3 runs 16 residues. The CDR3 DNA is TGTGCCAGCAGCTTAGCGCCCGGGGAGGGGAACACTGAAGCTTTCTTT. The encoded protein is CASSLAPGEGNTEAFF. The full variable domain, rest sourced from reference TRBV7-9 and TRBJ1-1, is DTGVSQNPRHKITKRGQNVTFRCDPISEHNRLYWYRQTLGQGPEFLTYFQNEAQLEKSRLLSDRFSAERPKGSFSTLEIQRTEQGDSAMYLCASSLAPGEGNTEAFFGQGTRLTVV.

This chain uses TRBV9 with TRBJ2-3; either TRBD1 or TRBD2 may supply D (7 bases each). Germline CDR1 and CDR2: SGDLS and YYNGEE. Trimming removed 4 bases at V and 8 bases at J, with 23 bases between. This CDR3 has 16 amino acids. CDR3 nucleotides: TGTGCCAGCAGCCCCCGGAGGGGGGGAGGGGGCTTTACGCAGTATTTT. This translates into CASSPRRGGGGFTQYF.

The genes are TRBV7-8 and TRBJ2-7, with 7 bases lining up with TRBD2. V was pared by 5 bases and J by 4 bases, with 11 bases of the junction left unmatched. This CDR3 is 15 amino acids long. Germline CDR1 is SGHVS and CDR2 is FQNEAQ. In DNA, the CDR3 is TGTGCCAGCAGCCCCCGGGCGGGAGCGGCGTACGAGCAGTACTTC. Encoded protein: CASSPRAGAAYEQYF.

CDR3 bases: TGCGCCAGCAGCTTGTACCGGGGGGAGGATTCACCCCTCCACTTT. Its translation is CASSLYRGEDSPLHF. This rearrangement joins TRBV5-1 to TRBJ1-6, with D possibly being TRBD1 (5 bases). The CDR3 runs 15 residues. Germline V CDR1 and CDR2: SGHRS, YFSETQ. V lost 1 base and J 8 bases, leaving 13 bases between the germline ends.

V and J are TRBV5-1 and TRBJ2-1; 9 positions match TRBD2. The CDR3 runs to 16 residues. The junction had 11 bases not matched to a gene; V was cut back by 4 bases and J by 6 bases. CDR1 is SGHRS and CDR2 is YFSETQ in the germline V gene. The CDR3 region is CASSPEGGRALNEQFF. In nucleotides, the CDR3 is TGCGCCAGCAGCCCCGAGGGCGGGAGGGCCCTCAATGAGCAGTTCTTC. Combining the CDR3 with reference TRBV5-1 and TRBJ2-1 gives the whole variable domain KAGVTQTPRYLIKTRGQQVTLSCSPISGHRSVSWYQQTPGQGLQFLFEYFSETQRNKGNFPGRFSGRQFSNSRSEMNVSTLELGDSALYLCASSPEGGRALNEQFFGPGTRLTVL.

The J gene is TRBJ1-5, the V gene TRBV28, with D tentatively TRBD1 (6 bases). V was shortened by 6 bases and J by 4 bases, with 16 bases between the two germline ends. Looked up from germline, CDR1 is MDHEN and CDR2 is SYDVKM. CDR3 size: 15 residues. CDR3 protein: CASRNTGSANQPQHF. DNA of the CDR3: TGTGCCAGCAGAAATACAGGGTCTGCGAATCAGCCCCAGCATTTT.

In this sample, this clone turned up once. The J gene is TRBJ1-1, the V gene TRBV6-1; D unclear. The CDR3 is made up of 11 amino acids. The V end lost 10 bases, the J end lost 8 bases, and 14 bases lay between the germline ends. The germline CDR1 and CDR2 sequences are MNHNS and SASEGT. CDR3 loop: CATKEGREAFF. The DNA for the CDR3 is TGTGCCACCAAGGAGGGCCGAGAAGCTTTCTTT.

The V and J genes are TRBV9 and TRBJ2-1; TRBD2 matches at 13 bases. Trimming cost V 0 bases and J 6 bases; bases outside gene matches: 6. The CDR3 runs to 17 residues. The germline CDR1 and CDR2 sequences are SGDLS and YYNGEE. The CDR3 loop reads CASSVAPGLAGTNEQFF. The CDR3 DNA reads as TGTGCCAGCAGCGTAGCCCCGGGACTAGCGGGAACCAATGAGCAGTTCTTC. Full variable domain (outside the CDR3, taken from reference TRBV9 and TRBJ2-1): DSGVTQTPKHLITATGQRVTLRCSPRSGDLSVYWYQQSLDQGLQFLIQYYNGEERAKGNILERFSAQQFPDLHSELNLSSLELGDSALYFCASSVAPGLAGTNEQFFGPGTRLTVL.

The chain is built from TRBV4-2 and TRBJ2-3; 11 bases align to TRBD2. Germline loops: CDR1 LGHNA, CDR2 YNFKEQ. The CDR3 consists of 17 residues. Trimming took 1 base from V and 2 from J; bases not matched to a gene: 5. CDR3 loop: CASSQGGLAALTDTQYF. Here the CDR3 DNA reads TGTGCCAGCAGCCAAGGGGGACTAGCGGCCCTCACAGATACGCAGTATTTT.

V gene TRBV6-6 combines with J gene TRBJ2-7, with 7 bases matching TRBD1. With 5 bases clipped from V and 2 bases from J, the junction kept 9 bases outside the gene matches. The CDR3 runs 15 residues. Germline loops: CDR1 MNHNY, CDR2 SVGAGI (reference sequence). The CDR3 DNA reads TGTGCCAGCAGTACTGGGACAGCGATGCCCTACGAGCAGTACTTC. Translating gives CASSTGTAMPYEQYF.

The J gene is TRBJ1-2, the V gene TRBV6-9; D unclear. The germline V gene encodes CDR1 MNHGY and CDR2 SVAAGI. The CDR3 consists of 14 residues. V was pared by 3 bases and J by 0 bases, with 8 bases between. The CDR3 here is CASSYREANYGYTF. In nucleotides, the CDR3 is TGTGCCAGCAGTTACCGCGAAGCTAACTATGGCTACACCTTC.

A few counts support this clone. The chain links TRBV4-3 to TRBJ2-7, with TRBD1 as a possible D gene (6 bases). The CDR3 totals 15 residues. Germline loops: CDR1 LGHNA, CDR2 YSLEER. The ends were cut back, 1 base at V and 2 bases at J, with 12 bases in the middle. CDR3 DNA: TGCGCCAGCAGCCAAGTGGCAGGGGATACCTACGAGCAGTACTTC. It encodes CASSQVAGDTYEQYF.

This sequence joins TRBV5-1 and TRBJ2-2; the D is unclear. The CDR3 runs to 16 residues. Trimming took 2 bases from V and 1 from J, leaving 12 bases between them. Germline CDR1 SGHRS, CDR2 YFSETQ. The CDR3 is CASSLHLIRNTGELFF. In nucleotides, the CDR3 is TGCGCCAGCAGCTTACATTTAATCAGGAACACCGGGGAGCTGTTTTTT.

The chain is built from TRBV27 and TRBJ1-1; 8 nucleotides match TRBD1. Germline V gene lookup returns CDR1 MNHEY and CDR2 SMNVEV (reference sequence). J lost 5 bases, V lost 5 bases, and 4 bases had no gene match. This CDR3 has 13 amino acids. This chain's CDR3 is CASSAQGETEAFF. In nucleotides, the CDR3 is TGTGCCAGCAGTGCACAGGGGGAGACTGAAGCTTTCTTT.

The rearrangement uses TRBV6-1 and TRBJ2-7; 8 bases map to TRBD1. J was trimmed by 4 bases and V by 11 bases; bases with no gene match: 10. Germline V gives CDR1 MNHNS, CDR2 SASEGT. This CDR3 has 13 residues. The CDR3 coding sequence is TGTGCCTCCGTAAGGACAGGGAATTACGAGCAGTACTTC. Residues: CASVRTGNYEQYF.

This rearrangement joins TRBV13 to TRBJ2-1, with 10 bases that match TRBD1. CDR3 size: 16 residues. CDR1 and CDR2 (germline): PRHDT, FYEKMQ (reference sequence). Losses at the gene ends were 5 bases for V and 3 bases for J; bases not matched to a gene: 7. The CDR3 DNA is TGTGCCAGCAGCGCGTTAGGGACAGGGGTCTACAATGAGCAGTTCTTC. Its protein is CASSALGTGVYNEQFF.

The CDR3: CASSLSGATNEKLFF. The CDR3 bases are TGCGCCAGCAGCTTGAGTGGTGCAACTAATGAAAAACTGTTTTTT. The chain employs TRBV5-1 and TRBJ1-4; D is unresolved. The CDR3 sequence is 15 residues long. Germline lookup yields CDR1 SGHRS and CDR2 YFSETQ. With 1 base removed from V and 0 bases from J, the gap between germline ends came to 7 bases.

The rearrangement links TRBV5-4 to TRBJ2-5; D perhaps matches TRBD1 (6 bases). Matching the DNA end better, TRBJ2-7 makes the J call doubtful. Looked up from germline, CDR1 is SGHNT and CDR2 is YYREEE (reference sequence). The CDR3 consists of 14 residues. CDR3 loop: CASSLAGQPYEQYF. CDR3 DNA sequence: TGTGCCAGCAGCTTGGCCGGACAGCCCTACGAGCAGTACTTC.

This clone has a handful of counts. This chain links TRBV2 with TRBJ2-3; D is possibly TRBD1 or TRBD2 (5 bases each). This CDR3 contains 15 residues. Trimming took off 6 bases at V and 6 bases at J, with 19 bases between the two ends. The germline CDR1 and CDR2 sequences are SNHLY and FYNNEI. The chain's CDR3 is CASRGRTGVPDTQYF. The CDR3 DNA reads TGTGCCAGCAGGGGGCGGACTGGCGTCCCCGATACGCAGTATTTT.

This clone was counted a few times. The V call is TRBV19, the J call TRBJ1-1; no definite D call. CDR1 LNHDA and CDR2 SQIVND come from the germline V gene (reference sequence). Trimming cost V 3 bases and J 2 bases, with 10 bases left between them. The CDR3 is 14 residues long. The CDR3 bases are TGTGCCAGTAGTATGGGCAGGAGCAACACTGAAGCTTTCTTT. It is translated as CASSMGRSNTEAFF.